The 18 T cell receptor beta chains below all came from one sample that was sequenced in a study of T cell repertoires in cytomegalovirus infection. These receptors' targets are unknown. One entry per CDR3 protein results from TCRdb running MiXCR on the reads. This sample has under 130,000 distinct CDR3 sequences, with over 40% found just once. The specimen was CD8+ T cells from cultured PBMCs, collected from culture after CMV antigen stimulation. These receptors all stem from a human donor in good health (CMV status not recorded). Some clones in this sample may be carry-over from other donors' samples.

The chain combines TRBV27 with TRBJ1-2; D uncertain. The germline gives CDR1 MNHEY, CDR2 SMNVEV (reference sequence). V lost 2 bases and J lost 5, with 12 bases in between. The CDR3 is 14 residues long. The DNA of the CDR3 is TGTGCCAGCAGTTTAGGCCCGACGGGATATGGCTACACCTTC. Protein product: CASSLGPTGYGYTF.

This clonotype was seen a few times. This chain links TRBV7-9 with TRBJ1-6; a weak D match, TRBD1 (5 bases). CDR3 length equals 15 residues. The germline gives CDR1 SEHNR, CDR2 FQNEAQ (reference sequence). V shed 1 base and J shed 8 bases, with 12 bases lying between them. The CDR3 loop is CASSLDEGWHSPLHF. In DNA form, the CDR3 reads TGTGCCAGCAGCTTAGATGAGGGGTGGCATTCACCCCTCCACTTT.

This clonotype was counted many times. CDR3 loop: CASSADGTYEQYF. The CDR3 DNA reads TGTGCCAGCAGCGCGGACGGAACCTACGAGCAGTACTTC. This rearrangement joins TRBV7-2 to TRBJ2-7; D gene ambiguous. This CDR3 spans 13 amino acids. The V gene lost 5 bases and the J gene lost 2 bases, with 10 bases spanning the gap. The germline V gene encodes CDR1 SGHTA and CDR2 FQGNSA.

This clonotype showed up just a few times. This chain links TRBV9 with TRBJ2-1, with D perhaps matching TRBD1 or TRBD2 (5 bases each). CDR3 length: 15 residues. V lost 2 bases to trimming and J lost 4 bases, with 13 bases between them. CDR1 is SGDLS and CDR2 is YYNGEE in the germline V gene. CDR3 loop: CASSVFPGGYNEQFF. Here the CDR3 DNA reads TGTGCCAGCAGCGTCTTCCCTGGGGGTTACAATGAGCAGTTCTTC.

The J gene is TRBJ2-1, the V gene TRBV7-9; 7 bases are a match to TRBD1. V lost 5 bases to trimming and J lost 1 base; unmatched junction nucleotides: 14. Germline V gene data show CDR1 as SEHNR and CDR2 as FQNEAQ (reference sequence). CDR3 length equals 18 residues. DNA for the CDR3: TGTGCCAGCAGCGTCCCTATGGGGACAGCCCTTTCCTACAATGAGCAGTTCTTC. Translating it yields CASSVPMGTALSYNEQFF.

This clonotype appeared a few times. The chain uses TRBV12-3 or TRBV12-4 and TRBJ2-5; TRBD1 agrees at 8 bases. V shed 5 bases and J 3 bases; nucleotides not matched to a gene: 5. The CDR3 consists of 14 residues. The CDR3 loop reads CASSTQGAEETQYF. The CDR3 bases are TGTGCCAGCAGTACCCAGGGGGCGGAAGAGACCCAGTACTTC.

The V call is TRBV7-7, the J call TRBJ2-7, with 8 bases matching TRBD1. The CDR3 length is 13 residues. J was trimmed by 7 bases and V by 4 bases; bases with no gene match: 6. Per germline, CDR1 SSHAT and CDR2 FNYEAQ (reference sequence). The CDR3 coding sequence is TGTGCCAGCAGCTCGGGACAGGCTGCGGAGCAGTACTTC. Its protein is CASSSGQAAEQYF.

This chain joins TRBV11-2 and TRBJ2-7; tentative D call: TRBD1 (7 bases). CDR3 length equals 15 residues. CDR1 and CDR2 from the germline V gene are SGHAT and FQNNGV. Deletions cut 1 base from V and 2 bases from J, with 12 bases between. DNA for the CDR3: TGTGCCAGCAGCTTAGGAGGAGGGGGCACCTACGAGCAGTACTTC. Translated, it gives CASSLGGGGTYEQYF.

This chain connects TRBV6-2 or TRBV6-3 to TRBJ1-1; perhaps TRBD1 as D (5 bases). This CDR3 is 15 amino acids long. Germline V gene sequence: CDR1 MNHEY, CDR2 SVGEGT. Trimming took 5 bases from V and 3 from J, leaving 16 bases between them. The CDR3, as DNA: TGTGCCAGCAGTAATCCCGTGGAGGGGTACACTGAAGCTTTCTTT. Protein sequence: CASSNPVEGYTEAFF.

This clonotype occurred once. V and J are TRBV7-9 and TRBJ1-5; D is ambiguous. Germline assignment: CDR1 SEHNR and CDR2 FQNEAQ (reference sequence). Trimming stripped 5 bases from V and 6 bases from J, with 14 bases between. The CDR3 loop spans 14 amino acids. CDR3 DNA sequence: TGTGCCAGCAGCGGGAATGGGGTTAGTCAGCCCCAGCATTTT. Its protein is CASSGNGVSQPQHF.

This clonotype was seen repeatedly, ten times or more. This rearrangement joins TRBV7-9 to TRBJ1-3; 7 nucleotides line up with TRBD1. CDR1 is SEHNR, CDR2 FQNEAQ, per germline (reference sequence). The V segment lost 5 bases and the J segment 4 bases; nucleotides outside the gene matches: 5. The CDR3 sequence is 14 residues long. This CDR3 is CASSLLTGGNTIYF. The CDR3, as DNA: TGTGCCAGCAGCCTCCTGACAGGGGGAAACACCATATATTTT.

The table lists this clonotype with a few counts. The CDR3 DNA is TGTGCCAGCAGTTTAACGGCGAACACCGGGGAGCTGTTTTTT. Its translation is CASSLTANTGELFF. The rearrangement joins TRBV28 to TRBJ2-2; D is uncertain. The V and J ends lost 2 bases and 0 bases respectively, with 4 bases between them. CDR1 and CDR2 (germline): MDHEN, SYDVKM. The CDR3 extends over 14 amino acids.

This clonotype was detected ten times or more. This chain uses TRBV7-8 with TRBJ2-1, with D unresolved. CDR3 length: 14 residues. V was clipped by 1 base and J by 2 bases, with 6 bases between them. The V gene's germline CDR1 is SGHVS and CDR2 FQNEAQ. Here the CDR3 reads CASSLGTAYNEQFF. The DNA of the CDR3 is TGTGCCAGCAGCTTAGGGACGGCCTACAATGAGCAGTTCTTC.

Worth noting for this clonotype: A read error may produce the germline difference seen at one junction end. The V gene is TRBV7-6, the J gene TRBJ2-7; 10 bases align to TRBD1. Germline values: CDR1 SGHVS, CDR2 FNYEAQ. This CDR3 has 16 amino acids. The CDR3 protein is CVSSVTRDRGSDEQYF. The DNA for the CDR3 is TGTGTCAGCAGCGTAACCCGGGACAGGGGTTCCGACGAGCAGTACTTC.

The chain couples TRBV6-8 to TRBJ2-1; 7 nucleotides agree with TRBD2. Germline-derived CDR1 and CDR2 are MNHGY and SAAAGT. With V trimmed by 8 bases and J by 8 bases, 15 bases remained unmatched. The CDR3 contains 15 residues. The chain's CDR3 is CASFGGGPRVDEQFF. In DNA, the CDR3 is TGTGCCAGCTTTGGGGGGGGACCTCGGGTGGATGAGCAGTTCTTC.

The chain carries TRBV4-1 and TRBJ1-1; 8 nucleotides agree with TRBD1. The trim removed 0 bases at V and 7 bases at J, leaving 7 bases unmatched. Germline-derived CDR1 and CDR2 are MGHRA and YSYEKL. The CDR3 sequence is 15 residues long. DNA for the CDR3: TGCGCCAGCAGCCAAGATCTTGGCAGGGGGCGTGAAGCTTTCTTT. This sequence encodes CASSQDLGRGREAFF.

CDR3 region: CASQVGGQDTQYF. For the CDR3, the DNA is TGTGCCAGCCAAGTGGGGGGCCAAGATACGCAGTATTTT. The V call is TRBV12-3 or TRBV12-4, the J call TRBJ2-3, with D perhaps given as TRBD1 or TRBD2 (6 bases each). The ends were cut back, 8 bases at V and 5 bases at J, with 14 bases in the middle. This CDR3 region has 13 residues.

This chain joins TRBV12-3 or TRBV12-4 and TRBJ1-5, with D unresolved. The V and J ends lost 1 base and 2 bases respectively, with 12 bases between them. The CDR3 is 16 residues long. In DNA form, the CDR3 reads TGTGCCAGCAGTTTAGTTTACGGGAGGGGCAATCAGCCCCAGCATTTT. Translated: CASSLVYGRGNQPQHF.